This TCR beta chain was found in a study of T cell repertoires in cytomegalovirus infection. On the study more broadly: CMV infection plus the matching HLA type was flagged by public TCR beta signatures. General study results and limits: It was HLA-C-restricted CMV-specific TCR beta clonotypes that dominated the response ex vivo. The cumulative frequency of public TCR beta families identified carriers of CMV plus the relevant HLA.

From the reads, TCRdb called clonotypes with MiXCR, one entry per CDR3 protein. The sample holds 150,000 or so distinct CDR3 sequences, about a fifth seen once. The length of the CDR3 is 15 residues. Trimming took off 1 base at V and 8 bases at J, with 17 bases between the two ends. CDR1 and CDR2 (germline): SEHNR, FQNEAQ (reference sequence). This clonotype was detected a few times. Its cognate antigen is unknown. This clonotype originated in a human donor in good health (CMV status not recorded). Some clones in this sample may be carry-over from other donors' samples. The sequenced sample was CD8+ T cells from cultured PBMCs, obtained from culture after CMV antigen stimulation. The gene calls are TRBV7-9 and TRBJ1-2; D is undetermined. CDR3 region: CASSLGQLFQRGYTF. The DNA for the CDR3 is TGTGCCAGCAGCTTAGGCCAGCTCTTCCAGCGGGGCTACACCTTC.